The source of this T cell receptor beta chain is a study of blood T cell repertoires in COVID-19. This clone was counted once. Clones were read by immunoSEQ multiplex PCR, and TCRdb kept only the in-frame ones, dropping some. The sample contains about 220,000 clones, around 84% of which appear only once. The CDR3 sequence is 15 residues long. The V and J ends lost 7 bases and 2 bases, in that order; junction bases with no gene match: 9. Germline V CDR1 and CDR2: ENHRY, SYGVKD. The sample was PBMCs or T cells enriched from blood (not recorded which). The origin of this receptor is a middle-aged woman who had recovered from COVID-19. The V gene is TRBV10-3, the J gene TRBJ1-2; 8 bases fit TRBD1. The DNA for the CDR3 is TGTGCCATCACTGGAGACAGGGGAGACAACTATGGCTACACCTTC. This encodes CAITGDRGDNYGYTF.